This T cell receptor beta chain was observed in a study of blood T cell dynamics during melanoma immunotherapy. Points on this clone: The antigen is unknown.

Indicated time point: week 3, after first cycle of checkpoint inhibitor. Blood was drawn before treatment and at week 3 after checkpoint blockade. Patients had no prior systemic cancer treatment, immunosuppressants or other active cancers. The CDR3 is 13 amino acids. Per germline, CDR1 SGHTA and CDR2 FQGNSA. With 7 bases removed from V and 1 base from J, the gap between germline ends came to 10 bases. Points from the study as a whole: At W3, later disease-control patients showed bifurcated PBMC repertoire changes, unlike progressors.

DNA loading was fixed at 350 ng for all bulk PBMC samples. The assay was immunoSEQ multiplex PCR, and TCRdb's table has in-frame clones only and misses some. The sample lists some 20,000 clones, approximately 90% seen once, with about 7.5% in the top ten. The TCR was taken from a human donor with melanoma. The J gene is TRBJ1-1, the V gene TRBV7-2; TRBD1 is a possible D gene (5 bases). The input for sequencing was blood, taken from a patient treated with checkpoint blockade. The CDR3 DNA follows: TGTGCCAGCACCGACAGATGGAACACTGAAGCTTTCTTT. This translates into CASTDRWNTEAFF. Filled out from reference TRBV7-2 and TRBJ1-1, the complete variable domain reads GAGVSQSPSNKVTEKGKDVELRCDPISGHTALYWYRQSLGQGLEFLIYFQGNSAPDKSGLPSDRFSAERTGGSVSTLTIQRTQQEDSAVYLCASTDRWNTEAFFGQGTRLTVV.